This T cell receptor (beta chain) was sequenced during a study of Ad26.COV2.S vaccination and SARS-CoV-2 variants. Study observations and caveats: The authors reported substantial breadth in spike-specific CD8+ and CD4+ T cell responses after vaccination.

Libraries were prepared by immunoSEQ multiplex PCR; TCRdb keeps only in-frame clonotypes and omits some of them. The table includes about 460,000 clones, 70% to 90% detected once. As for treatment: 15 to 20 received Ad26.COV2.S at low or high dose, single or two shots; about 5 received placebo; per-sample allocation not given. It was on day 63 after the first vaccine or placebo injection that samples were taken. The germline V gene has CDR1 KGHSH and CDR2 LQKENI. V lost 3 bases to trimming and J lost 4 bases, with 12 bases between them. This CDR3 has 14 residues. This clone was picked up a small number of times. Its target is not known.

The source material was peripheral blood, sampled in a trial of Ad26.COV2.S vaccine versus placebo. This chain links TRBV18 with TRBJ1-1; D remains unclear. The sequence derives from a person aged 18-65 years who received the Ad26.COV2.S COVID-19 vaccine or a placebo. CDR3: CASSPQRSGTEAFF. CDR3 nucleotides: TGTGCCAGCTCACCTCAAAGGTCGGGCACTGAAGCTTTCTTT.